Shown below are 19 T cell receptor beta chains from a single sample sequenced in a study of cytotoxic CD8 clonotypes in ibrutinib-treated CLL. Profiled with immunoSEQ multiplex PCR; TCRdb holds only in-frame clones, not every one. Of 20,000 to 30,000 clones listed, around 75% are singletons. The sequenced sample was PBMCs, obtained after 24 months of ibrutinib treatment. The receptor set was obtained from a human donor with chronic lymphocytic leukemia.

The chain carries TRBV6-5 and TRBJ2-1, with TRBD2 matching over 8 bases. Unmatched junction bases numbered 1, after V lost 3 bases and J lost 0 bases. The CDR3 spans 15 residues. Per the germline V gene, CDR1 is MNHEY and CDR2 is SVGAGI. DNA of the CDR3: TGTGCCAGCAGTTATAGCGGGGTCTCCTACAATGAGCAGTTCTTC. Translation: CASSYSGVSYNEQFF.

The chain has TRBV2 and TRBJ2-4, with 9 bases aligning to TRBD2. Germline CDR1 SNHLY, CDR2 FYNNEI. The CDR3 has 15 residues. With 7 bases clipped from V and 8 bases from J, the junction kept 12 bases outside the gene matches. The CDR3 sequence is CASKTLAGGQDIQYF. In DNA, the CDR3 is TGTGCCAGCAAGACACTGGCGGGGGGGCAAGACATTCAGTACTTC.

By share, this clone ranks as medium-sized. The chain has TRBV5-1 and TRBJ1-1, with TRBD1 identical over 10 bases. This CDR3 region has 14 residues. Germline values: CDR1 SGHRS, CDR2 YFSETQ. V was clipped by 4 bases and J by 5 bases; unmatched bases: 5. The CDR3 coding sequence is TGCGCCAGCAGCCAGGGACAGGGGTGGACTGAAGCTTTCTTT. This codes for CASSQGQGWTEAFF.

This clone was detected a few times. The gene calls are TRBV6-1 and TRBJ1-5; weak D call: TRBD1 (6 bases). Germline V lookup: CDR1 MNHNS, CDR2 SASEGT. This CDR3 is 16 amino acids long. V gave up 4 bases and J gave up 2 bases, with 15 bases separating them. The CDR3 bases are TGTGCCAGCAGTGGCCCACAGGGACGGGGCAATCAGCCCCAGCATTTT. The encoded protein is CASSGPQGRGNQPQHF.

The chain joins TRBV7-9 to TRBJ1-1, with 7 bases fitting TRBD1. This CDR3 has 17 residues. Germline-derived CDR1 and CDR2 are SEHNR and FQNEAQ (reference sequence). Trimming cost V 4 bases and J 5 bases; bases outside gene matches: 16. The CDR3 protein is CASSSGTVFGWRTEAFF. The CDR3 coding sequence is TGTGCCAGCAGCTCCGGGACAGTTTTTGGTTGGAGGACTGAAGCTTTCTTT.

At least ten counts were recorded for this clone. The chain recombines TRBV14 with TRBJ2-1, with 7 bases identical to TRBD1. The V gene's germline CDR1 is SGHDN and CDR2 FVKESK. This CDR3 contains 16 residues. Germline trimming cut 6 bases from V and 8 bases from J; bases unmatched to any gene: 16. DNA for the CDR3: TGTGCCAGCAGTAACCCGCGACAGGGTCTGCGTGATGAGCAGTTCTTC. Residues: CASSNPRQGLRDEQFF.

This chain uses TRBV29-1 with TRBJ1-1; 9 bases map to TRBD1. The CDR3 is 15 amino acids. J lost 1 base, V lost 4 bases, and 7 bases had no gene match. Germline-derived CDR1 and CDR2 are SQVTM and ANQGSEA. The CDR3 DNA reads as TGCAGCGTTGCTAGGACAGGGGTGGAGAACACTGAAGCTTTCTTT. Its protein is CSVARTGVENTEAFF. Full variable domain (rest looked up from reference TRBV29-1 and TRBJ1-1): SAVISQKPSRDICQRGTSLTIQCQVDSQVTMMFWYRQQPGQSLTLIATANQGSEATYESGFVIDKFPISRPNLTFSTLTVSNMSPEDSSIYLCSVARTGVENTEAFFGQGTRLTVV.

This chain connects TRBV19 to TRBJ2-5; 10 bases map to TRBD2. With 1 base clipped from V and 6 bases from J, the junction kept 8 bases outside the gene matches. The CDR3 has 16 residues. CDR1 LNHDA and CDR2 SQIVND come from the germline V gene (reference sequence). CDR3 DNA sequence: TGTGCCAGTAGTATAGCGGAGCGGGGGGGCAAGAAGACCCAGTACTTC. Protein product: CASSIAERGGKKTQYF. Based on the CDR3 plus reference TRBV19 and TRBJ2-5, the full variable domain is DGGITQSPKYLFRKEGQNVTLSCEQNLNHDAMYWYRQDPGQGLRLIYYSQIVNDFQKGDIAEGYSVSREKKESFPLTVTSAQKNPTAFYLCASSIAERGGKKTQYFGPGTRLLVL.

V is TRBV19 and J is TRBJ2-5; 7 nucleotides align to TRBD2. This CDR3 has 14 amino acids. Germline V gives CDR1 LNHDA, CDR2 SQIVND (reference sequence). V gave up 3 bases and J gave up 5 bases; unmatched junction bases: 6. The CDR3 spells CASSINPGGETQYF. The DNA for the CDR3 is TGTGCCAGTAGTATCAACCCGGGAGGCGAGACCCAGTACTTC.

By share, this clone counts as medium-sized (0.01 to 0.1%). In DNA, the CDR3 is TGTGCCAGCAGCTTGGGCGACGACGCTTTCTTT. It codes for CASSLGDDAFF. The rearrangement uses TRBV5-4 and TRBJ1-1; D not certain. The CDR3 runs 11 residues. Trimming left V 0 bases short and J 11 bases short, with 8 bases between. Germline V lookup: CDR1 SGHNT, CDR2 YYREEE (reference sequence).

The chain couples TRBV10-2 to TRBJ2-5; possibly TRBD2 for D (7 bases). Germline V gene sequence: CDR1 WSHSY, CDR2 SAAADI. The V gene lost 3 bases and the J gene lost 8 bases, with 10 bases spanning the gap. The CDR3 spans 12 residues. The CDR3 nucleotides are TGCGCCAGCAGTGAATGGGGGGGCACCCAGTACTTC. Encoded protein: CASSEWGGTQYF.

A word on this clone: At one end the junction does not follow the germline gene, possibly because of a read error. The chain is built from TRBV7-7 and TRBJ2-1; 7 positions agree with TRBD1. This CDR3 contains 13 residues. The V gene's germline CDR1 is SSHAT and CDR2 FNYEAQ (reference sequence). CDR3 residues: CASSLTGAAEQFF. In DNA, the CDR3 is TGTGCTAGCAGCTTAACAGGGGCGGCTGAGCAGTTCTTC.

The chain carries TRBV19 and TRBJ1-5; 7 positions agree with TRBD1. With V trimmed by 7 bases and J by 8 bases, 11 bases remained unmatched. The CDR3 runs to 14 residues. Germline CDR1 is LNHDA and CDR2 is SQIVND (reference sequence). The chain's CDR3 is CASTIRQGNEPQHF. CDR3 nucleotides: TGTGCCAGTACTATTCGACAGGGAAACGAGCCCCAGCATTTT.

To note about this clone: A much larger clone lies a single base off, so this may be a read error. Other DNA sequences in this sample translate to the same CDR3. This chain links TRBV18 with TRBJ1-5; no firm D call. This CDR3 is built from 14 residues. Per germline, CDR1 KGHSH and CDR2 LQKENI. V lost 3 bases, J lost 2 bases, and 8 bases lay in between. CDR3 amino acids: CASSPTTGNQPQHF. CDR3 nucleotide sequence: TGTGCCAGCTCACCCACCACAGGCAATCAGCCCCAGCATTTT.

This chain links TRBV5-4 with TRBJ2-1, with D possibly being TRBD1 or TRBD2 (6 bases each). The V gene's germline CDR1 is SGHNT and CDR2 YYREEE (reference sequence). The V end lost 4 bases, the J end lost 0 bases, and 14 bases lay between the germline ends. The CDR3 contains 16 residues. CDR3 region: CASSAGHRRSYNEQFF. The CDR3 DNA is TGTGCCAGCAGCGCGGGACACCGACGCTCCTACAATGAGCAGTTCTTC.

The rearrangement joins TRBV10-3 to TRBJ2-1; 12 bases line up with TRBD2. J was trimmed by 5 bases and V by 4 bases; bases with no gene match: 0. CDR1 is ENHRY, CDR2 SYGVKD, per germline. The CDR3 consists of 14 residues. The CDR3 nucleotides are TGTGCCATCAGTGGGACTAGCGGGGACAATGAGCAGTTCTTC. It is translated as CAISGTSGDNEQFF.

V is TRBV2 and J is TRBJ2-7, with 15 bases identical to TRBD2. Germline CDR1 reads SNHLY; CDR2 reads FYNNEI. This CDR3 region has 14 residues. Trimming removed 7 bases from V and 11 bases from J; junction bases left unmatched: 9. CDR3 protein: CASTPGTSGGPEYF. For the CDR3, the DNA is TGTGCCAGCACCCCAGGGACTAGCGGGGGGCCCGAGTACTTC.

This clone has a handful of counts. The J gene is TRBJ1-2, the V gene TRBV5-1; D uncertain. Germline loops: CDR1 SGHRS, CDR2 YFSETQ. The CDR3 has 13 amino acids. V gave up 4 bases and J gave up 3 bases, with 10 bases separating them. DNA of the CDR3: TGCGCCAGCAGCCAGGAAGGACACTATGGCTACACCTTC. This codes for CASSQEGHYGYTF.

The rearrangement links TRBV27 to TRBJ1-1, with D possibly matching TRBD1 (6 bases). This CDR3 comprises 18 residues. Germline V gene data show CDR1 as MNHEY and CDR2 as SMNVEV (reference sequence). Trimming removed 3 bases from V and 2 bases from J, with 22 bases in between. The DNA of the CDR3 is TGTGCCAGCAGTTTCGATTATGGACCGACAGGTCCAAACACTGAAGCTTTCTTT. Encoded protein: CASSFDYGPTGPNTEAFF.